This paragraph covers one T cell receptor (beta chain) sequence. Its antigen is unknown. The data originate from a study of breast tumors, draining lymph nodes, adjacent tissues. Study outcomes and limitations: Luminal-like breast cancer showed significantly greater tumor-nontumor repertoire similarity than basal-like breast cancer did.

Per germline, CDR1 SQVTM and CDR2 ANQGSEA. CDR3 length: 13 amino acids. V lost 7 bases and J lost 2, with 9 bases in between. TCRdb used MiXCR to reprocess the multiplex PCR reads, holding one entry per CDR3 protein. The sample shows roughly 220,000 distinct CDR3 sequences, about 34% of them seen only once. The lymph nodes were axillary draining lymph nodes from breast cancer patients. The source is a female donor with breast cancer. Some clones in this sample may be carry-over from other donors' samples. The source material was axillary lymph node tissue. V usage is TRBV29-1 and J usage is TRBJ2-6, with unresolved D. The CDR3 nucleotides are TGCAGCGCTGCCCTGACTGGGGCCAACGTCCTGACTTTC. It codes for CSAALTGANVLTF.